Each of the 10 T cell receptor beta chains below was sequenced from the same sample in a study of OX40 agonist ivuxolimab in advanced cancers. Produced via immunoSEQ multiplex PCR; TCRdb's table is partial and in-frame only. The repertoire has 61,000 or so clones, 80% to 85% of them found once; the top ten carry 3% to 4%. The source was CD4+ or CD8+ T cells sorted from blood, collected in a trial of the OX40 agonist ivuxolimab. Source of these receptors: an adult with an advanced solid tumor such as melanoma, head and neck, liver or kidney cancer.

The rearrangement links TRBV28 to TRBJ2-2; 10 nucleotides agree with TRBD1. Germline V gene sequence: CDR1 MDHEN, CDR2 SYDVKM. The ends lost 8 bases at V and 7 bases at J; junction bases unmatched: 13. The CDR3 has 16 residues. CDR3 DNA: TGTGCCAGCCAATCACCGGGACAGGGGCGATTCGGGGAGCTGTTTTTT. This gives the protein CASQSPGQGRFGELFF.

The rearrangement uses TRBV7-2 and TRBJ2-3; 7 bases fit TRBD2. J gave up 5 bases and V 5 bases, and 7 bases lay outside the gene matches. This CDR3 contains 14 residues. Looked up from germline, CDR1 is SGHTA and CDR2 is FQGNSA. CDR3 sequence reads: CASSRDYTGDTQYF. For the CDR3, the DNA is TGTGCCAGCAGCCGGGACTACACCGGAGATACGCAGTATTTT.

The genes are TRBV5-1 and TRBJ2-1; D is tentatively TRBD1 or TRBD2 (5 bases each). V gave up 4 bases and J gave up 9 bases, with 23 bases separating them. Germline-derived CDR1 and CDR2 are SGHRS and YFSETQ. CDR3 size: 16 residues. CDR3 protein: CASSPGWGLHIVEQFF. CDR3 sequence (DNA): TGCGCCAGCAGCCCGGGGTGGGGGTTGCACATCGTTGAGCAGTTCTTC. Full variable domain (outside the CDR3, taken from reference TRBV5-1 and TRBJ2-1): KAGVTQTPRYLIKTRGQQVTLSCSPISGHRSVSWYQQTPGQGLQFLFEYFSETQRNKGNFPGRFSGRQFSNSRSEMNVSTLELGDSALYLCASSPGWGLHIVEQFFGPGTRLTVL.

This clone showed up just once. The chain recombines TRBV18 with TRBJ2-7; D is possibly TRBD1 (5 bases). Germline V gives CDR1 KGHSH, CDR2 LQKENI. Trimming left V 2 bases short and J 8 bases short, with 19 bases between. CDR3 length: 15 residues. The CDR3 region is CASSPYEDMQNQQYF. In DNA, the CDR3 is TGTGCCAGCTCACCATATGAGGACATGCAAAACCAGCAGTACTTC.

This clone occurred once. CDR3 loop: CASSRGQPPYEQYF. DNA of the CDR3: TGTGCCAGCAGTAGGGGACAGCCACCCTACGAGCAGTACTTC. This chain connects TRBV28 to TRBJ2-7; 7 bases agree with TRBD1. CDR1 and CDR2 from the germline V gene are MDHEN and SYDVKM. V shed 5 bases, J shed 2 bases, and the junction held 6 bases outside the gene matches. The CDR3 is 14 residues long.

The chain combines TRBV7-8 with TRBJ2-5; no clear D. The V and J ends lost 6 bases and 5 bases respectively, with 16 bases between them. CDR1 and CDR2 (germline): SGHVS, FQNEAQ. This CDR3 is 14 amino acids long. Here the CDR3 reads CASSRTSYGETQYF. DNA of the CDR3: TGTGCCAGCAGTCGAACCTCCTACGGGGAGACCCAGTACTTC.

This clone was seen a few times. The chain joins TRBV28 to TRBJ2-3; 9 bases are shared with TRBD2. The V gene's germline CDR1 is MDHEN and CDR2 SYDVKM. CDR3 length equals 13 residues. Trimming at V came to 7 bases and at J to 5 bases, leaving 4 bases not matched to a gene. CDR3 amino acids: CASTLSGGDTQYF. The CDR3 nucleotides are TGTGCCAGCACTCTTAGCGGGGGAGATACGCAGTATTTT.

The V call is TRBV28, the J call TRBJ2-5, with 7 bases identical to TRBD1. V shed 5 bases and J 5 bases; nucleotides not matched to a gene: 8. The CDR3 spans 14 residues. Germline CDR1 and CDR2: MDHEN and SYDVKM. The CDR3 DNA sequence: TGTGCCAGCAGTCTAGGGGGCGTGATCGAGACCCAGTACTTC. Protein: CASSLGGVIETQYF.

This clone turned up a few times. This chain joins TRBV6-5 and TRBJ1-3; D is unclear. The germline gives CDR1 MNHEY, CDR2 SVGAGI. This CDR3 has 15 residues. The germline V and J ends were trimmed by 7 bases and 0 bases, with 13 bases remaining between them. The CDR3 DNA reads as TGTGCCAGCACCCTGACACGGGACTCTGGAAACACCATATATTTT. Amino acid sequence: CASTLTRDSGNTIYF.

The CDR3 nucleotides are TGTGCCAGCAGGCCACCTGGGGGGGCCTATGGCTACACCTTC. Translating it yields CASRPPGGAYGYTF. The chain has TRBV6-5 and TRBJ1-2; D perhaps matches TRBD1 (6 bases). Germline lookup yields CDR1 MNHEY and CDR2 SVGAGI. The CDR3 extends over 14 amino acids. V was pared by 6 bases and J by 4 bases, with 15 bases between.